This is a list of T cell receptor beta chains from one sample in a study of blood T cell repertoires in COVID-19. Measured with immunoSEQ multiplex PCR; TCRdb has only the in-frame clones, and not every one. Among 120,000 to 150,000 clones listed, around 84% were seen once. The sequenced sample was PBMCs or T cells enriched from blood (not recorded which). These receptors all come from a woman in her 50s who had been exposed to COVID-19. Each CDR3 is given with its conserved first and last residue.

v_gene: TRBV9
len: 15
j_gene: TRBJ1-1
CDR3aa: CASSVEDRADTEAFF

v_gene: TRBV12-3/TRBV12-4
len: 13
j_gene: TRBJ2-3
CDR3aa: CASSLDSKTTQYF

v_gene: TRBV10-1
len: 12
j_gene: TRBJ2-7
CDR3aa: CASSAGLGWQYF

v_gene: TRBV9
len: 15
j_gene: TRBJ1-4
CDR3aa: CASSLGDRDSEKLFF

v_gene: TRBV5-1
len: 15
j_gene: TRBJ2-2
CDR3aa: CASRVAGDYTGELFF

v_gene: TRBV19
len: 14
j_gene: TRBJ1-3
CDR3aa: CASSTSRAGNTIYF

v_gene: TRBV6-5
len: 14
j_gene: TRBJ1-2
CDR3aa: CASSYSSGRHGYTF

v_gene: TRBV27
len: 16
j_gene: TRBJ1-1
CDR3aa: CASRSSGGGLNTEAFF

v_gene: TRBV11-2
len: 15
j_gene: TRBJ1-6
CDR3aa: CASSSYLGGNSPLHF

v_gene: TRBV19
len: 14
j_gene: TRBJ2-2
CDR3aa: CASRTGVNTGELFF

v_gene: TRBV19
len: 11
j_gene: TRBJ1-2
CDR3aa: CASRAGNGYTF

v_gene: TRBV11-2
len: 20
j_gene: TRBJ2-2
CDR3aa: CASSLDGASGGLANTGELFF

v_gene: TRBV7-8
len: 14
j_gene: TRBJ1-1
CDR3aa: CASSLGYASTEAFF

v_gene: TRBV19
len: 16
j_gene: TRBJ2-7
CDR3aa: CASSSYRGTGNYEQYF

v_gene: TRBV10-2
len: 13
j_gene: TRBJ2-2
CDR3aa: CASRREEAGELFF

v_gene: TRBV25-1
len: 11
j_gene: TRBJ2-7
CDR3aa: CASRGPYEQYF

v_gene: TRBV19
len: 11
j_gene: TRBJ1-3
CDR3aa: CASSWQNTIYF

v_gene: TRBV7-2
len: 14
j_gene: TRBJ1-2
CDR3aa: CASSLAGRNYGYTF

v_gene: TRBV27
len: 15
j_gene: TRBJ1-1
CDR3aa: CASSRSGRVNTEAFF

v_gene: TRBV3-1/TRBV3-2
len: 18
j_gene: TRBJ2-3
CDR3aa: CASRGSGRGMPSTDTQYF

v_gene: TRBV9
len: 17
j_gene: TRBJ2-1
CDR3aa: CASSVAVAGGAYNEQFF

v_gene: TRBV4-2
len: 14
j_gene: TRBJ1-3
CDR3aa: CASSLGTGGNTIYF

v_gene: TRBV5-5
len: 14
j_gene: TRBJ1-3
CDR3aa: CASSLGGQGNTIYF

v_gene: TRBV25-1
len: 14
j_gene: TRBJ1-6
CDR3aa: CATTPGTGNSPLHF

v_gene: TRBV2
len: 15
j_gene: TRBJ2-7
CDR3aa: CASSPSTGRSYEQYF

v_gene: TRBV5-1
len: 18
j_gene: TRBJ1-1
CDR3aa: CASSLELRGPKLYTEAFF

v_gene: TRBV5-1
len: 18
j_gene: TRBJ2-2
CDR3aa: CASSFFVARGSNTGELFF

v_gene: TRBV14
len: 14
j_gene: TRBJ2-7
CDR3aa: CASSQEGTNYEQYF

v_gene: TRBV18
len: 14
j_gene: TRBJ1-1
CDR3aa: CASSPEGAGTEAFF

v_gene: TRBV2
len: 17
j_gene: TRBJ1-4
CDR3aa: CASSQDKQGLGHEKLFF

v_gene: TRBV4-3
len: 15
j_gene: TRBJ2-7
CDR3aa: CASSPHLARFYEQYF

v_gene: TRBV19
len: 16
j_gene: TRBJ1-4
CDR3aa: CASSIGGVGRNEKLFF

v_gene: TRBV5-1
len: 14
j_gene: TRBJ1-6
CDR3aa: CASSLAGFNSPLHF

v_gene: TRBV27
len: 13
j_gene: TRBJ1-2
CDR3aa: CASRGQGVYGYTF

v_gene: TRBV7-2
len: 16
j_gene: TRBJ2-5
CDR3aa: CASSRAASDPQETQYF

v_gene: TRBV7-9
len: 15
j_gene: TRBJ2-2
CDR3aa: CASRTRDRGTGELFF

v_gene: TRBV5-6
len: 11
j_gene: TRBJ1-2
CDR3aa: CASSLSGGYTF

v_gene: TRBV27
len: 17
j_gene: TRBJ2-7
CDR3aa: CASSLRGRGLAPYEQYF

v_gene: TRBV6-6
len: 14
j_gene: TRBJ2-2
CDR3aa: CASKPGEGTGELFF

v_gene: TRBV3-1/TRBV3-2
len: 15
j_gene: TRBJ1-1
CDR3aa: CASSPNLRSRTEAFF

v_gene: TRBV5-1
len: 15
j_gene: TRBJ1-6
CDR3aa: CASSLPGQNNSPLHF

v_gene: TRBV7-2
len: 12
j_gene: TRBJ1-1
CDR3aa: CASRHRNTEAFF

v_gene: TRBV7-9
len: 13
j_gene: TRBJ2-7
CDR3aa: CASSPGPGNEQYF

v_gene: TRBV7-9
len: 17
j_gene: TRBJ2-2
CDR3aa: CASSLYLGQPNTGELFF

v_gene: TRBV7-2
len: 15
j_gene: TRBJ2-1
CDR3aa: CASSHNTGGFNEQFF

v_gene: TRBV9
len: 15
j_gene: TRBJ2-1
CDR3aa: CASSVGTYSYNEQFF

v_gene: TRBV19
len: 14
j_gene: TRBJ1-5
CDR3aa: CASSPRNSNQPQHF

v_gene: TRBV29-1
len: 15
j_gene: TRBJ1-1
CDR3aa: CSVGARRGLNTEAFF

v_gene: TRBV7-8
len: 16
j_gene: TRBJ2-7
CDR3aa: CASSLGPSGSSYEQYF

v_gene: TRBV7-8
len: 15
j_gene: TRBJ1-5
CDR3aa: CASSPIGQGNQPQHF

v_gene: TRBV27
len: 14
j_gene: TRBJ1-2
CDR3aa: CASSFQRQGFGYTF

v_gene: TRBV18
len: 16
j_gene: TRBJ2-1
CDR3aa: CASSRTSGGAGNEQFF